The rows below give T cell receptor beta chains drawn from one sample of a study of CD8+ T cells in alopecia areata. Using immunoSEQ multiplex PCR, the repertoire was profiled, and TCRdb retains in-frame clones only, with some absent. Among around 250,000 clones listed, roughly 69% were seen once. This specimen consisted of CD4+ T cells sorted from blood, obtained at week 0. The receptors derive from a human donor with alopecia areata. CDR3s include the opening cysteine and the closing phenylalanine or tryptophan. The order of the fields is V gene, CDR3 length, J gene, CDR3 protein.

TRBV29-1	14	TRBJ2-7	CSVEDPGLGYEQYF
TRBV20-1	11	TRBJ1-2	CSAQPGGTHTF
TRBV6-5	13	TRBJ2-7	CASRPTGSYEQYF
TRBV29-1	14	TRBJ2-1	CSVSRQPLWNEQFF
TRBV7-2	15	TRBJ1-1	CASSLAGSTRAEAFF
TRBV29-1	14	TRBJ1-1	CSVVVLQGNTEAFF
TRBV13	13	TRBJ1-5	CASSLGAGQPQHF
TRBV15	15	TRBJ1-4	CATRSFQGYNEKLFF
TRBV27	15	TRBJ1-6	CASSARDRTNSPLHF
TRBV7-2	14	TRBJ1-2	CASLRDRGVYGYTF
TRBV9	16	TRBJ2-1	CASSVGSRDRVNEQFF
TRBV7-2	15	TRBJ2-7	CASSSSTGQTYEQYF
TRBV2	11	TRBJ1-5	CASSTDQPQHF
TRBV4-2	17	TRBJ2-3	CASSQGRQYDHTDTQYF
TRBV5-4	16	TRBJ1-2	CASSLGLGVKDYGYTF
TRBV5-1	15	TRBJ1-5	CASSPDGVGNQPQHF
TRBV29-1	12	TRBJ1-1	CSVDDYTPQAFF
TRBV4-3	16	TRBJ2-4	CASSQESAGAKNIQYF
TRBV2	14	TRBJ1-1	CASSEEARGTEAFF
TRBV9	15	TRBJ2-1	CASSWLGNSYNEQFF
TRBV10-3	16	TRBJ2-3	CAISEWDRDSTDTQYF
TRBV2	17	TRBJ2-3	CASSEAKGGDRVGTQYF
TRBV25-1	17	TRBJ1-1	CASTPDRGGAMNTEAFF
TRBV7-9	15	TRBJ1-2	CASNPPGTGSRGYTF
TRBV7-3	15	TRBJ2-1	CASSPTGGTYNEQFF
TRBV4-3	13	TRBJ2-2	CASSQDFSGELFF
TRBV4-3	15	TRBJ1-2	CASSLGTGGVSGYTF
TRBV7-9	14	TRBJ2-3	CASSRGRDTDTQYF
TRBV5-1	16	TRBJ1-6	CASSTGQHLYNSPLHF
TRBV9	14	TRBJ1-6	CASSARGLSSPLHF
TRBV4-2	17	TRBJ1-4	CASSQILDRVVSEKLFF